This T cell receptor (beta chain) was identified in a study of B cell selection in AIRE deficiency (dated by TCRdb to about 2019). For the wider study: Researchers compared the TCRbeta repertoires of sorted blood CD4+ conventional T cells and regulatory T cells from AIRE-deficient patients with the corresponding repertoires from healthy controls. The TCR-sequenced cohort comprised about five AIRE-deficient APECED patients and about five healthy control donors. Findings and caveats that apply to the study as a whole: CDR3s were shorter in shared Treg sequences, reflecting a bias toward rearrangements that have few non-templated nucleotide insertions. Among 3657 shared Treg TCRbeta sequences, around 32% were shared exclusively among healthy donors and about 8.4% exclusively among patients, which suggests that Treg selection is less efficient in the absence of AIRE. Only TCRbeta chains were sequenced, and approximately 40% of shared healthy-donor Treg sequences were also present in healthy Tconv cells, possibly due to differing TCRalpha chains. In terms of TCRBV gene usage, CDR3 length and TCR diversity, Tconv and Treg cells from AIRE-deficient patients looked similar to Tconv and Treg cells from healthy donors. About 31% of the Treg TCRbeta sequences shared among healthy donors turned up in patient Tconv cells, suggesting that Treg-biased clones are diverted into the Tconv compartment.

Including cysteine and phenylalanine, the CDR3 has 17 amino acids. The kept DNA is CDR3 alone, 51 bases in frame from the first base. Conventional CD4 T cells were sorted as CD4+CD127+ cells. APECED syndrome was present in the AIRE-deficient patients. Sorting of Tconv and Treg cells intended for TCRbeta sequencing was performed on a FACSAria flow cytometer. The sorted cells went into 5-ml round-bottom polystyrene tubes, and the dry cell pellets were then frozen at -80 degrees C until sequencing. The immunoSEQ platform was used to sequence the TCRbeta chain. In the authors' own workflow: When conventional T cell repertoires were pooled, 85,000 to 110,000 distinct in-frame TCRbeta sequences were obtained from patients and 13.4x10^4 from healthy donors. Treg TCRbeta sequences found in two or more individuals were classed as public, and these public Treg TCRbeta sequences were then looked for in Tconv repertoires. Group differences were tested with Mann-Whitney U tests and Bonferroni-Dunn correction in GraphPad Prism 7.03. TCRdb retrieved this table from immuneACCESS and kept in-frame rearrangements only. Not all clones are present; in checked studies, unresolved V genes account for under half, and no reason is known for the remainder. V, J and clone size reflect that table, while D and trimming were determined from the DNA. Here the sample has about 20,000 clones; 97% occur a single time. Roughly 0.29% of the sample goes to the ten largest clones.

This clone was observed a single time. The antigen it recognizes is unknown. The record has no base qualities; no much larger clone is one base away. The source is a human donor with AIRE deficiency. Input material: conventional CD4+ T cells sorted from PBMCs. In this chain, TRBV12-2 is recombined with TRBJ1-5; TRBD1 was called by the table and not checked on the DNA. TRBV12-2 is described as a pseudogene. The CDR3 in this case is CASRLGWRGTGDQPQHF. The DNA sequence is as follows: TGTGCAAGTCGCTTAGGCTGGCGGGGGACAGGGGATCAGCCCCAGCATTTT.